The present entry profiles one TCR beta chain with its context. The antigen it binds to is not known. No base quality information exists; no much larger clone differs at one position. This sample was taken from a study of blood T cell repertoires in COVID-19 (dated by TCRdb to 2020 to 2021). As for the study more broadly: Collaborator samples came from the United States, Italy and Spain and covered acute and convalescent phases of COVID-19. The material from the prospective study consisted of cDNA or gDNA derived from T cells, B-cell-depleted T cells, or PBMCs. Samples were obtained from the ongoing ImmuneRACE study (first 160 participants) and from approximately 1,200 subjects provided by 6 global collaborators. Where HLA class I and class II types were available, the types were taken from metadata supplied by the sample provider, not from assay-based typing. The repertoires were released in a freely available public database meant as a resource for research on the immune response to SARS-CoV-2. A de-identified subject ID, COVID-19 status, age in years and sex were almost always included in the sample metadata. Deeply sampled blood TCRbeta repertoires from subjects exposed to, actively infected with, or recovered from COVID-19 were included in the dataset. General study outcomes and caveats: The amount of clinical and demographic metadata varied by source and participant and was provided uncurated.

TCRbeta CDR3 regions were amplified from genomic DNA using the immunoSEQ Assay, a bias-controlled multiplex PCR. The source study handled its data this way. The number of nucleated cells in each sample was estimated from the amplification of reference gene primers within the assay. To quantify the absolute abundance of each unique TCRbeta CDR3 rearrangement, sequence reads were collapsed and filtered. Productive Simpson clonality was computed per sample as the square root of Simpson's diversity index over productive rearrangements. The source is immuneACCESS, and TCRdb retained only in-frame sequences with V and J called. Part of the clones is not carried over; for the studies checked, unresolved V genes explain less than half of this, and the remainder is unexplained. V, J and clone size derive from that table, while D and trimming were established from the DNA sequence. The sample table contains about 300,000 clones; only one count was recorded for approximately 85% of them. The top ten constitute roughly 2.2% of the sample.

In the prospective study, participants were about 18 to 100 years old, resided in 24 geographic areas of the United States, and were enrolled through a virtual design. In the prospective study, participants were assigned to cohorts based on the clinical history participants reported in a screening survey and a study questionnaire. For ImmuneRACE Cohort 3, a participant was defined as recovered based on two consecutive negative NP/OP PCR tests, clearance by a healthcare professional, or resolution of symptoms. Each participant in the prospective study had whole blood, serum and a nasopharyngeal or oropharyngeal swab collected by mobile phlebotomists. Over an approximately 2-month period, participants in the prospective study had the option of providing additional blood draws and questionnaires. Prospective study blood samples were shipped either frozen or at room temperature before DNA extraction.

The TCR was taken from a man aged 30 to 45 who had recovered from COVID-19. Sequenced sample: PBMCs or T cells enriched from blood (not recorded which).

CDR3 reads: CASRGAGRTYNEQFF. The DNA sequence reads TGTGCCAGTCGGGGGGCCGGAAGGACCTACAATGAGCAGTTCTTC. The rearranged chain carries TRBV6-6 and TRBJ2-1; TRBD2 could be the D gene, as 7 bases match. Inclusive of the bounding cysteine and phenylalanine, the CDR3 is 15 residues long. Of the read, only the CDR3 DNA is kept; its 45 bases are in frame from base 1. Per the germline V gene (reference sequence), MNHNY is the CDR1 and SVGAGI is the CDR2. The V end loses 9 bases and the J end loses 2 bases, and a stretch of 17 bases separates them.